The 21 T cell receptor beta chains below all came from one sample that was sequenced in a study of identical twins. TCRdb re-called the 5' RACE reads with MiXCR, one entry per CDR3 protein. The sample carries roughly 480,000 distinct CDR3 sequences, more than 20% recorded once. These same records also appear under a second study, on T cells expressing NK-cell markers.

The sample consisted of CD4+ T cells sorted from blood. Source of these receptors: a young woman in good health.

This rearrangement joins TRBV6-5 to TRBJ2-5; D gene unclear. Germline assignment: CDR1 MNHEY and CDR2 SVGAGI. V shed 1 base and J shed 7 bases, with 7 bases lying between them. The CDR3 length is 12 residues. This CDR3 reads CASSYYGGTQYF. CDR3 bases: TGTGCCAGCAGTTACTACGGTGGGACCCAGTACTTC.

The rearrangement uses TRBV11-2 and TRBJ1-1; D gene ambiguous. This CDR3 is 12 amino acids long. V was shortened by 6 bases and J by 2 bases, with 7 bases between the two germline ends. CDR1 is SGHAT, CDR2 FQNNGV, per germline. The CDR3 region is CASRPFNTEAFF. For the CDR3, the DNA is TGTGCCAGCAGACCCTTTAACACTGAAGCTTTCTTT.

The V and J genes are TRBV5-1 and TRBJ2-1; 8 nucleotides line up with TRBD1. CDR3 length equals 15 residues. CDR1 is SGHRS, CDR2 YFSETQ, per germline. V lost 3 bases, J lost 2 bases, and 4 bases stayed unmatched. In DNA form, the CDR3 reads TGCGCCAGCAGCTCCGGGACAGGACCCTACAATGAGCAGTTCTTC. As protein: CASSSGTGPYNEQFF.

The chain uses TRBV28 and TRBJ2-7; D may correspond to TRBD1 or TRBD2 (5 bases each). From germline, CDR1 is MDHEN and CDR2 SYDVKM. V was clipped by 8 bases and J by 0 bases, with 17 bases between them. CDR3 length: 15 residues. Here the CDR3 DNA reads TGTGCCAGCCAAGAGCCGGGGCATCCCTCCTACGAGCAGTACTTC. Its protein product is CASQEPGHPSYEQYF.

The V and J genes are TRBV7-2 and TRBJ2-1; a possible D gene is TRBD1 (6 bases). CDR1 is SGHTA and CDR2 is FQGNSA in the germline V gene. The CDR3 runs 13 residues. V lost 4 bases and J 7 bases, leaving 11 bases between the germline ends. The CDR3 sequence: CASSYQGTNEQFF. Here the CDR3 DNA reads TGTGCCAGCAGCTACCAGGGGACGAATGAGCAGTTCTTC. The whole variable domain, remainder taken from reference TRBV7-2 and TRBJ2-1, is GAGVSQSPSNKVTEKGKDVELRCDPISGHTALYWYRQSLGQGLEFLIYFQGNSAPDKSGLPSDRFSAERTGGSVSTLTIQRTQQEDSAVYLCASSYQGTNEQFFGPGTRLTVL.

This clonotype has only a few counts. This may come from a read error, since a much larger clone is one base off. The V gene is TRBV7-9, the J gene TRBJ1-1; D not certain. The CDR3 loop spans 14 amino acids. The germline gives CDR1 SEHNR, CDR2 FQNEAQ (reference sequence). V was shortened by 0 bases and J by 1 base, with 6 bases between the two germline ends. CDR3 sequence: CASSLASGNTEAFF. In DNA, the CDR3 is TGTGCCAGCAGCTTAGCGTCGGGGAACACTGAAGCTTTCTTT.

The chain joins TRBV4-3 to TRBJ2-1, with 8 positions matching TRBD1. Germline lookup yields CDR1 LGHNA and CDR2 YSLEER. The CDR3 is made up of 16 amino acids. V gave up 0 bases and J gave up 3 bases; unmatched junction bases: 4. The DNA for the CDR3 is TGCGCCAGCAGCCAAGATTTAGGACAGGGCTACAATGAGCAGTTCTTC. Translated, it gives CASSQDLGQGYNEQFF.

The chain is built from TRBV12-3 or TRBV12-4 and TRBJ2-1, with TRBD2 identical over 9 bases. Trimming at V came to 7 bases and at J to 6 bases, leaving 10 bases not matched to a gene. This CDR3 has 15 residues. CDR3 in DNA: TGTGCCAGCACCGCACGCGGGGGGGGGAGCAATGAGCAGTTCTTC. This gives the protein CASTARGGGSNEQFF.

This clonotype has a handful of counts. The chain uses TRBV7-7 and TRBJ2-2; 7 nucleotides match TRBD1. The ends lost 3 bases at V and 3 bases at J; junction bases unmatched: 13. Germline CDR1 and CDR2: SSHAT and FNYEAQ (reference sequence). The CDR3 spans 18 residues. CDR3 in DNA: TGTGCCAGCAGCTTGACATCAACCTCGGGACAGTACACCGGGGAGCTGTTTTTT. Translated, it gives CASSLTSTSGQYTGELFF.

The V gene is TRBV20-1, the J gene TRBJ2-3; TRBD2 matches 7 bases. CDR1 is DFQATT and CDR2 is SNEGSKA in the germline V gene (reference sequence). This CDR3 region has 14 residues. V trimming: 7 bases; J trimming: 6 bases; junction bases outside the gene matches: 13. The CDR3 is CSVQPGRGTDTQYF. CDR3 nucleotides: TGCAGTGTCCAACCTGGGCGGGGGACGGATACGCAGTATTTT.

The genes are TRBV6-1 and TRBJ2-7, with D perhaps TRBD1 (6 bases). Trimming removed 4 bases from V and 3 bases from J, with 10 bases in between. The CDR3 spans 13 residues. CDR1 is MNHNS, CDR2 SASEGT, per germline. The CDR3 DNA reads TGTGCCAGCAGTGGTCGACAGGACTACGAGCAGTACTTC. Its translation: CASSGRQDYEQYF.

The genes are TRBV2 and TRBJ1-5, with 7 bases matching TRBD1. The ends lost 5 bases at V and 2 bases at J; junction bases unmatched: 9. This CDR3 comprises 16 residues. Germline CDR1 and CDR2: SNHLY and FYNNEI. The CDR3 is CASSYRGLRGNQPQHF. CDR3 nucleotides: TGTGCCAGCAGTTACAGGGGACTGAGGGGCAATCAGCCCCAGCATTTT.

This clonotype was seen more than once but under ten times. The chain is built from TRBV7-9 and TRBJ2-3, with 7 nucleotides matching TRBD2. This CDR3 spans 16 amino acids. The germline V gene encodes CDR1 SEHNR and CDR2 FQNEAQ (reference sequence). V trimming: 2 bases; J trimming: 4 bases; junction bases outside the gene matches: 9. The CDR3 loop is CASSLPATSFSDTQYF. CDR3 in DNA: TGTGCCAGCAGCTTACCTGCGACTAGCTTCTCAGATACGCAGTATTTT.

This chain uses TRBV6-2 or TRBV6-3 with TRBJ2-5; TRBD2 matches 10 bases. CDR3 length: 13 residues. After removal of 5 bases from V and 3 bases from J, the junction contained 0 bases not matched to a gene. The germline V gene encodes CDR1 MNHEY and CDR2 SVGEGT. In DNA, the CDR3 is TGTGCCAGCAGTGGACTAGCGGAAGAGACCCAGTACTTC. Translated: CASSGLAEETQYF.

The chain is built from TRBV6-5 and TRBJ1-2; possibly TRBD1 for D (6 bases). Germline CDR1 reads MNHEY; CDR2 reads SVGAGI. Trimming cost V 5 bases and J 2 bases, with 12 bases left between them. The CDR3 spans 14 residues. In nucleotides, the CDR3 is TGTGCCAGCAGTACTCAGGGGTGGAACTATGGCTACACCTTC. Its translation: CASSTQGWNYGYTF.

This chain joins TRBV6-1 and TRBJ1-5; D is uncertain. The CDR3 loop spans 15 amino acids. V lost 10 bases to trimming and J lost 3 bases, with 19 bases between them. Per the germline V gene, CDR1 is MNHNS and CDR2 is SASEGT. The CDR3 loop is CAISSDAHPNQPQHF. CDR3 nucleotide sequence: TGTGCCATTTCTTCGGACGCCCATCCCAATCAGCCCCAGCATTTT.

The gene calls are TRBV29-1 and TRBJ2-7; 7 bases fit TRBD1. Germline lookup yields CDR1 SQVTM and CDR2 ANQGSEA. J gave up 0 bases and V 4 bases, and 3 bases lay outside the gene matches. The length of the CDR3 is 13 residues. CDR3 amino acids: CSVGPGGSYEQYF. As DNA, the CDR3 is TGCAGCGTTGGTCCAGGGGGCTCCTACGAGCAGTACTTC.

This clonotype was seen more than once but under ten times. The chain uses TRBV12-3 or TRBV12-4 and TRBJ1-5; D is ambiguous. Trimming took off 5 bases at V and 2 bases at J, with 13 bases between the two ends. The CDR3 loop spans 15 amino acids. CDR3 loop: CASSLARAGNQPQHF. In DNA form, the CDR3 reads TGTGCCAGCAGTCTTGCCCGAGCGGGCAATCAGCCCCAGCATTTT.

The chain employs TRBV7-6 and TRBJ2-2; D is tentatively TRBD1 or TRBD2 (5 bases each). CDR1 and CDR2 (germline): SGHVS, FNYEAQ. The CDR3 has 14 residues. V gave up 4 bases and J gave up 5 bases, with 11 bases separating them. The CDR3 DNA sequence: TGTGCCAGCAGCTCGGGACGGCGGACCGGGGAGCTGTTTTTT. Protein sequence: CASSSGRRTGELFF.

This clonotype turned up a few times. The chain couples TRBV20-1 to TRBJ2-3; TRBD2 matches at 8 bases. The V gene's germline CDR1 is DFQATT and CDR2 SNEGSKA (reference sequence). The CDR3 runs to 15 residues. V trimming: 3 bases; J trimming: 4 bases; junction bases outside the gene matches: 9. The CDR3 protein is CSARWFGGAADTQYF. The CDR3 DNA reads TGCAGTGCTAGGTGGTTCGGGGGGGCCGCAGATACGCAGTATTTT.

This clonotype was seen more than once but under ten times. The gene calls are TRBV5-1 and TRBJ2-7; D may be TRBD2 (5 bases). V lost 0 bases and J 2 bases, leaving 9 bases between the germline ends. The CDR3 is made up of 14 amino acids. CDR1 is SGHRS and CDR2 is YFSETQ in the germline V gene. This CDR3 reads CASSLDGNPYEQYF. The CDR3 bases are TGCGCCAGCAGCTTGGACGGGAACCCCTACGAGCAGTACTTC.